This TCR beta chain was captured in a study of vaccination and CD4 T cells after COVID-19 (dated by TCRdb to about 2022). About the study as a whole: The convalescent cohort included six males and four females, with two Hispanic individuals, seven Caucasians, two Asians and one multiracial person. In control cultures, a CEFX viral epitope pool was used as positive control, an HIV-1 Nef peptide pool was used as negative control, or no peptide was added. Post-COVID blood samples were collected from convalescent patients a median of approximately 100 days after diagnosis, with a range of about 30 to 161 days. Overlapping spike peptide pools from SARS-CoV-2 and from the common cold coronaviruses HCoV-NL63, HCoV-OC43 and HCoV-229E were used as culture stimuli. The time from the second vaccine dose to post-vaccine blood sampling had a median of roughly 70 days and ranged from about 12 to 241 days. The spike-specific CD4+ TCR repertoire was compared before and after mRNA vaccination in 10 to 11 COVID-19 convalescent patients and a handful of infection-naive healthy vaccine recipients. Two doses of either the Pfizer-BioNTech BNT162b2 vaccine (n=8) or the Moderna mRNA-1273 vaccine (n=2) were administered to participants.

This specimen's treatment or condition label, interpreted: roughly 10-day PBMC culture with coronavirus spike peptide pools or control peptides (ViraFEST assay). The ViraFEST assay was used in the study, in which antigen-specific T cells were expanded with peptide pools and expanded clonotypes were subsequently identified by TCR sequencing. Healthy vaccine recipients had no prior SARS-CoV-2 infection, confirmed by negative nucleocapsid antibody tests before and after vaccination. PBMCs were cultured at approximately 2 million per well in IMDM supplemented with roughly 5% human AB serum and about 9.6 IU/ml IL-2, with about 10 ug/ml peptide pools added. Half of the culture medium was replaced with fresh IL-2-containing medium on days 3 and 7. After approximately 10 days of culture, CD4+ T cells were isolated by negative selection using the EasySep CD4+ T cell isolation kit. PBMCs were separated from whole blood using Ficoll-Paque Plus gradient centrifugation and then either used fresh or cryopreserved at -140C. In general, triplicate wells were set up for every culture condition.

In the case of this clonotype: Its antigen remains unidentified. It has no much larger one-base neighbor in the sample; base qualities were not kept.

The library was made by PCR. At the Johns Hopkins FTIC core, DNA from the cultured CD4+ T cells underwent TCR sequencing with the Oncomine TCR Beta short-read assay. The QIAamp micro DNA kit was used to extract genomic DNA from the cultured CD4+ T cells. Oncomine TCR Beta libraries made from cultured CD4+ T cells were pooled using unique dual indexes and sequenced on an Illumina iSeq 100. In the paper's pipeline: Non-productive sequences were removed, and CDR3s not starting with C, not ending with F or W, or shorter than 7 amino acids were discarded. Antigen-specific clonotypes were identified using the MANAFEST web application through comparison of peptide-stimulated wells with reference and other culture wells. Positive clones required FDR below 0.05, an odds ratio above 5, and productive frequency above 0.1% in at least two of three replicate wells. A clonotype counted as cross-reactive if it showed significant expansion both in the SARS-CoV-2 spike wells and in at least one common cold coronavirus spike condition. Similarity between CDR3 sequences was evaluated in R version 3.6.1 using Levenshtein distances (stringdist) and unrooted phylogenetic trees (ape). Using fastp trimming at Q25 and MiXCR clonotype assembly, TCRdb reanalyzed the public sequencing data and kept in-frame beta chains. Records with the same CDR3 protein are collapsed into one entry carrying the most frequent genes and DNA. V and J calls and clone size were set by TCRdb, not the authors. This sample gives 15,000 to 20,000 distinct CDR3 sequences in total; over 75% of them show up just once. Together, the top ten hold roughly 15% of the sample.

CDR1 and CDR2 are drawn from the germline V gene: KGHSH, LQKENI. Unmatched junction bases come to 8, with V trimmed by 3 bases and J by 7 bases. The CDR3 numbers 14 residues from cysteine through phenylalanine. Only the CDR3 DNA is retained, 42 bases long and in frame from the first base. What the work shows at the level of the full study, not this receptor alone: Only a relatively small number of convalescent patients were included in the study, and early timepoints following natural infection were not analyzed. In convalescent patients, a median around 83% of post-vaccine SARS-CoV-2-reactive clones were detected only after vaccination, and vaccine-specific priming was suggested by this finding. An increase in the median number of SARS-CoV-2-reactive clonotypes from some 20 after infection to some 40 after vaccination was observed, but the change was not found to be significant. Of the vaccine-specific clones in convalescent patients, 304 of 307, or nearly all, reacted only to SARS-CoV-2 spike and did not cross-react with common cold coronaviruses.

Sample: CD4+ T cells from blood, cultured in vitro, taken after SARS-CoV-2 vaccination. This sequence originates from a human donor who received a COVID-19 vaccine. The chain is made from TRBV18 and TRBJ1-1; TRBD1 lines up with 7 middle nucleotides. The nucleotide sequence is TGTGCCAGCTCACCTAGGGGGCAGGGGAATGAAGCTTTCTTT. Its protein is CASSPRGQGNEAFF.